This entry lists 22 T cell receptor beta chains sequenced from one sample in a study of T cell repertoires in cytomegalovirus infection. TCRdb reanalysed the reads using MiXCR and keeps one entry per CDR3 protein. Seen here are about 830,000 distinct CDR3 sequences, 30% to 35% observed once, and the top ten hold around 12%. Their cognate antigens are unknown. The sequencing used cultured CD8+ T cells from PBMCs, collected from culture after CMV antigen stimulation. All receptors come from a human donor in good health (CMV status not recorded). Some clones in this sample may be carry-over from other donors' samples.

The CDR3, as DNA: TGCAGCGTGGCGGACAGGGTTGACCTAAGTGAAAAACTGTTTTTT. Its protein is CSVADRVDLSEKLFF. This sequence joins TRBV29-1 and TRBJ1-4, with 8 nucleotides matching TRBD1. Germline values: CDR1 SQVTM, CDR2 ANQGSEA. This CDR3 region has 15 residues. The V gene end was trimmed by 6 bases and the J gene end by 7 bases; junction bases not matched to a gene: 13.

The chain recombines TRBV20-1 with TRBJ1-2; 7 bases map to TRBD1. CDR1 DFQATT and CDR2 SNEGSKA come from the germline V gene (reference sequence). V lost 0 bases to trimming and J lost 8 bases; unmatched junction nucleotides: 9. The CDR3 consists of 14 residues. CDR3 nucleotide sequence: TGCAGTGCTAGAGATACCGACAGGGCTGTGGGCTACACCTTC. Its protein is CSARDTDRAVGYTF.

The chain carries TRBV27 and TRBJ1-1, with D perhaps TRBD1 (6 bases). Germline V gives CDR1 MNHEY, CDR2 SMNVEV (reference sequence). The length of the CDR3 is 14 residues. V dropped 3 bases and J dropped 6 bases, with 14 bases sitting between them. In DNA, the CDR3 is TGTGCCAGCAGTTTCTCGGGGGGCGGCGCTGAAGCTTTCTTT. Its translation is CASSFSGGGAEAFF.

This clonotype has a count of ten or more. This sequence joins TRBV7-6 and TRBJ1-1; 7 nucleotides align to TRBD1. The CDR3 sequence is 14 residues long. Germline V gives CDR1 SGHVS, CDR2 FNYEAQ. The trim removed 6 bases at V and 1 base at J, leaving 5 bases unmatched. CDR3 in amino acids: CASRPGGANTEAFF. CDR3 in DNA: TGTGCCAGCAGGCCAGGGGGTGCGAACACTGAAGCTTTCTTT.

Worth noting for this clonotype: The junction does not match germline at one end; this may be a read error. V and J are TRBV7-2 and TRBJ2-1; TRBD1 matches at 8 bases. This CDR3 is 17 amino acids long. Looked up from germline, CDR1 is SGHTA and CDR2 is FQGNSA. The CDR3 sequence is CANSPRTGHTVKGEQFF. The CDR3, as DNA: TGTGCCAACAGCCCCCGGACAGGGCATACTGTTAAGGGTGAGCAGTTCTTC.

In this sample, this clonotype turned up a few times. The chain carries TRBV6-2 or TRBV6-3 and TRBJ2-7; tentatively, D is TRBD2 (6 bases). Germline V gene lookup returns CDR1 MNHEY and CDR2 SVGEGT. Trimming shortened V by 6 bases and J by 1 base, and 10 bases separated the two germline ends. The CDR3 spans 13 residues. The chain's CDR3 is CASSWGESYEQYV. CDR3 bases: TGTGCCAGCAGCTGGGGGGAATCCTACGAGCAGTACGTC.

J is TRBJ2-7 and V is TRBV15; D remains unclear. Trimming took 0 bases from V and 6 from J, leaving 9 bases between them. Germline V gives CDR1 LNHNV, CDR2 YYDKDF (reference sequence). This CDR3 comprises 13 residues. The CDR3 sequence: CATSRDLTSEQYV. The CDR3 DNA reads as TGTGCCACCAGCAGAGATTTAACTTCCGAGCAGTACGTC.

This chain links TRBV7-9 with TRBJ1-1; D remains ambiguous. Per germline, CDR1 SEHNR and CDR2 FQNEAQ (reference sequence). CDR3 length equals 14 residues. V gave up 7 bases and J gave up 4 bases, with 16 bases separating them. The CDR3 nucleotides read TGTGCCAGCACCTTCGGCCCGACTTTCACTGAAGCTTTCTTT. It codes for CASTFGPTFTEAFF.

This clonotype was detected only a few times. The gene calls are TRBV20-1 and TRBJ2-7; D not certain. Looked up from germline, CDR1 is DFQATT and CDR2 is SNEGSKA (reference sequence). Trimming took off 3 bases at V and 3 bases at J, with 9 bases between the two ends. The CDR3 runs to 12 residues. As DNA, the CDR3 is TGCAGTGCTAGCGCGAACAACTACGAGCAGTACTTC. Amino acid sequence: CSASANNYEQYF.

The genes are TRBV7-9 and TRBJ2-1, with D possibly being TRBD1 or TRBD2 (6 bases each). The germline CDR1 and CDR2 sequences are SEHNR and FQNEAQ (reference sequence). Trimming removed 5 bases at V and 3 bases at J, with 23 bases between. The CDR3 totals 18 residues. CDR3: CASSLDGGTGAGYNEQFF. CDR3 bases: TGTGCCAGCAGCCTCGATGGGGGCACGGGGGCCGGCTACAATGAGCAGTTCTTC.

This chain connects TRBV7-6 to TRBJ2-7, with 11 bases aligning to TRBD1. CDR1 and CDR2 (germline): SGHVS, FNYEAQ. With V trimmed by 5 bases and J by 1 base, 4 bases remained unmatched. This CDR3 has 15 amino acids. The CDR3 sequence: CASSDGTGGSYEQYV. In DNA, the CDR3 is TGTGCCAGCAGCGACGGGACAGGGGGTTCCTACGAGCAGTACGTC.

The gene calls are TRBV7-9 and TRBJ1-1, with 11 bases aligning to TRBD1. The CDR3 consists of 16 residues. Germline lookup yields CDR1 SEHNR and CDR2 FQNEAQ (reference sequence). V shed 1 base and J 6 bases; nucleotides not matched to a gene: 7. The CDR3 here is CASSLVPGQGVSEAFF. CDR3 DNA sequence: TGTGCCAGCAGCTTAGTTCCGGGACAGGGGGTATCTGAAGCTTTCTTT.

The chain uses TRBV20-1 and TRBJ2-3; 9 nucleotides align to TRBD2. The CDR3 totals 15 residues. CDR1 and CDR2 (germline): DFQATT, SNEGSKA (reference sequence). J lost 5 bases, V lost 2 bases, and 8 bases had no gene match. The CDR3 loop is CSARISASGEDTQYF. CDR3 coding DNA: TGCAGTGCTAGAATTTCGGCTAGCGGGGAAGATACGCAGTATTTT.

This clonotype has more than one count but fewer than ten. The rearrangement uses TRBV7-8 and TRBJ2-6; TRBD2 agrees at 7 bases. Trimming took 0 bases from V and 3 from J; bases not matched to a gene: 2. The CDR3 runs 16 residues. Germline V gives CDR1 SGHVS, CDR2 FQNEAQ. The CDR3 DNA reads TGTGCCAGCAGCTTAGCTGGCGGGGGTGGGGCCAACGTCCTGACTTTC. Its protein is CASSLAGGGGANVLTF.

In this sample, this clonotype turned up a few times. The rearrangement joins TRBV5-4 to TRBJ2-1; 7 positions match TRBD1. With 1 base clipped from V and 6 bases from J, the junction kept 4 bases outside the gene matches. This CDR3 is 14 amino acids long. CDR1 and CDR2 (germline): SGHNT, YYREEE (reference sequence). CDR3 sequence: CASSLTGASNEQFF. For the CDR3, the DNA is TGTGCCAGCAGCTTGACAGGGGCATCCAATGAGCAGTTCTTC.

The CDR3 loop reads CATSIRSGGQGDTQYF. The CDR3 DNA follows: TGTGCCACCAGCATACGTAGCGGGGGGCAGGGAGATACGCAGTATTTT. The chain recombines TRBV15 with TRBJ2-3; 10 nucleotides agree with TRBD2. V dropped 4 bases and J dropped 5; count of bases not matched to a gene: 9. CDR1 LNHNV and CDR2 YYDKDF come from the germline V gene (reference sequence). The CDR3 is 16 residues long.

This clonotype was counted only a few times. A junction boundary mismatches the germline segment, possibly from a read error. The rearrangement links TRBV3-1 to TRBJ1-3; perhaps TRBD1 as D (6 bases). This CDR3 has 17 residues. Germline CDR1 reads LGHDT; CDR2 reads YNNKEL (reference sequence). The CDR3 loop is CASSKEAYRVSGNTIYF. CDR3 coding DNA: TGTGCCAGCAGCAAAGAAGCCTACAGGGTCTCTGGAAACACCATATATTTT. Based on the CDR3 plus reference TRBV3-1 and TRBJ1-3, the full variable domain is DTAVSQTPKYLVTQMGNDKSIKCEQNLGHDTMYWYKQDSKKFLKIMFSYNNKELIINETVPNRFSPKSPDKAHLNLHINSLELGDSAVYFCASSKEAYRVSGNTIYFGEGSWLTVV.

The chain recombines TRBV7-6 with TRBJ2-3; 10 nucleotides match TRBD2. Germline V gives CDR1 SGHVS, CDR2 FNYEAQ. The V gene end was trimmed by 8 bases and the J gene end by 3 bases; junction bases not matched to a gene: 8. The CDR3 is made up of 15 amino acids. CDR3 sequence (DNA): TGTGCCAGCGGAGAACTAGCGGGGCTGACAGATACGCAGTATTTT. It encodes CASGELAGLTDTQYF.

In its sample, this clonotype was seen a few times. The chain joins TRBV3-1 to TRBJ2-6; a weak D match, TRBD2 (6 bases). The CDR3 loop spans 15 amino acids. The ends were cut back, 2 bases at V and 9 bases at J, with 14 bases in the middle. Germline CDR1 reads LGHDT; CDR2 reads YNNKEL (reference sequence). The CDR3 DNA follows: TGTGCCAGCAGCCAAAACACCATGGAGGGCAACGTCCTGACTTTC. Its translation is CASSQNTMEGNVLTF.

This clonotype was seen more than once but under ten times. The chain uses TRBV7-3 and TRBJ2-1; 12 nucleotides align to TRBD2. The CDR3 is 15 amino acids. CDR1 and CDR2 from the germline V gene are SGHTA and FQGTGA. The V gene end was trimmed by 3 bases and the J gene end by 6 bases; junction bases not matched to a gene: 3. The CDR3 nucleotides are TGTGCCAGCAGCTTTCTAGCGGGGGGGGGCAATGAGCAGTTCTTC. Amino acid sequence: CASSFLAGGGNEQFF.

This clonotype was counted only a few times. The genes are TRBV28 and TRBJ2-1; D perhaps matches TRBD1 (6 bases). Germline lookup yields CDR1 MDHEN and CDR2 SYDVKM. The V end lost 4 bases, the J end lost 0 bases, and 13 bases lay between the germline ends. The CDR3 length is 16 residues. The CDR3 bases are TGTGCCAGCAGTTCCCTTAGGGGGAACTCCTACAATGAGCAGTTCTTC. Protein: CASSSLRGNSYNEQFF. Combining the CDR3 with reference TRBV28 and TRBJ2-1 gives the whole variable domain DVKVTQSSRYLVKRTGEKVFLECVQDMDHENMFWYRQDPGLGLRLIYFSYDVKMKEKGDIPEGYSVSREKKERFSLILESASTNQTSMYLCASSSLRGNSYNEQFFGPGTRLTVL.

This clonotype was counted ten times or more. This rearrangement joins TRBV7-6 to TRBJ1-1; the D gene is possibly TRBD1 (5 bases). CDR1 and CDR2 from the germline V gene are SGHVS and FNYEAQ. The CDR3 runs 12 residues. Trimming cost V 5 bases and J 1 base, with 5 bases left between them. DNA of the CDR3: TGTGCCAGCAGCGACAGGAACACTGAAGCTTTCTTT. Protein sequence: CASSDRNTEAFF.